The sequence of this TCR beta chain was determined in a study of T cell responses to AZD1222 COVID-19 vaccine. The assay was immunoSEQ multiplex PCR, and TCRdb's table has in-frame clones only and misses some. The sample holds roughly 79,000 clones, about 91% seen once. Study findings and constraints: Samples come after the peak T cell response, not at day 14. The sample set comprised mostly white British donors with more females, and clonal diversity was possibly underestimated.

About this clone itself: What it binds is not known.

The CDR3 contains 14 residues. Germline values: CDR1 SNHLY, CDR2 FYNNEI. V was pared by 8 bases and J by 0 bases, with 4 bases of the junction left unmatched. The chain uses TRBV2 and TRBJ1-1; 9 bases map to TRBD1. The sample consisted of peripheral blood, taken on day 0 of MenACWY control vaccination. The clonotype comes from an adult in good health. The CDR3 sequence: CASGQGTMNTEAFF. In DNA form, the CDR3 reads TGTGCCAGCGGACAGGGGACGATGAACACTGAAGCTTTCTTT.